The next 8 T cell receptor beta chains were all read from a single sample in a study of Graves' ophthalmopathy and Graves' hyperthyroidism (dated by TCRdb to the late 2010s). Sequencing instrument: Illumina HiSeq 2000. TCR beta CDR3 regions were amplified from RNA transcripts for repertoire sequencing. A first-round RT-PCR used HTBI primers with the Qiagen OneStep RT-PCR kit, followed by a second-round multiplex PCR, size selection and purification. TCRdb handled the public reads itself, with Q25 trimming in fastp and clone calling in MiXCR, and kept productive beta chains. Each entry is one CDR3 protein sequence, shown with its most common DNA and genes. The sample yields around 600,000 distinct CDR3 sequences; roughly 41% were counted once. The top ten clonotypes cover over 2.5% of the sample. The sequencing input was peripheral blood. The source of these receptors is an adult man with Graves' ophthalmopathy.

The chain couples TRBV29-1 to TRBJ1-1; 9 bases are a match to TRBD1. This CDR3 has 14 residues. The V gene end was trimmed by 6 bases and the J gene end by 3 bases; junction bases not matched to a gene: 8. Germline values: CDR1 SQVTM, CDR2 ANQGSEA. The CDR3 DNA sequence: TGCAGCGTCGCGGGACAGGGTGGCTACACTGAAGCTTTCTTT. Translation: CSVAGQGGYTEAFF.

As to this clonotype: A much bigger clone sits one base away, suggesting this may be a read error. The chain uses TRBV7-9 and TRBJ1-1; D possibly corresponds to TRBD1 (6 bases). CDR1 and CDR2 (germline): SEHNR, FQNEAQ (reference sequence). This CDR3 comprises 13 residues. The CDR3 loop is CAGSRDTRHEAFF. CDR3 sequence (DNA): TGTGCCGGCAGCCGGGACACTCGACATGAAGCTTTCTTT.

This clonotype was counted many times. The CDR3 DNA is TGTGCCATCAGCGCGAACAGGGGGTTAAGCATGAGCACTGAAGCTTTCTTT. Its protein product is CAISANRGLSMSTEAFF. The chain recombines TRBV10-3 with TRBJ1-1, with TRBD1 matching 8 bases. Unmatched junction bases numbered 16, after V lost 6 bases and J lost 4 bases. Germline V gene data show CDR1 as ENHRY and CDR2 as SYGVKD. This CDR3 contains 17 residues.

The J gene is TRBJ2-2, the V gene TRBV5-4, with TRBD2 identical over 10 bases. CDR1 is SGHNT, CDR2 YYREEE, per germline (reference sequence). The J segment lost 4 bases and the V segment lost 3 bases, leaving 9 bases of the junction unmatched. The CDR3 consists of 17 residues. This CDR3 is CASSSASGGAITGELFF. The CDR3 nucleotides are TGTGCCAGCAGCTCAGCCAGCGGGGGGGCGATCACCGGGGAGCTGTTTTTT.

This clonotype was detected a few times. This chain uses TRBV30 with TRBJ1-1; D gene ambiguous. The V end was cut by 3 bases, the J end by 0 bases, with 8 bases between. Looked up from germline, CDR1 is GTSNPN and CDR2 is SVGIG (reference sequence). This CDR3 contains 13 residues. The DNA for the CDR3 is TGTGCCTGGAGAAGTACAGTGAACACTGAAGCTTTCTTT. Translating it yields CAWRSTVNTEAFF.

The rearrangement uses TRBV14 and TRBJ2-7; TRBD2 agrees at 15 bases. This CDR3 comprises 17 residues. Germline CDR1 is SGHDN and CDR2 is FVKESK. With 3 bases clipped from V and 3 bases from J, the junction kept 6 bases outside the gene matches. The CDR3 region has the DNA TGTGCCAGCAGCCAGCCCTGGACTAGCGGGGGGGTCTACGAGCAGTACTTC. Amino acid sequence: CASSQPWTSGGVYEQYF.

This clonotype has at least ten counts. J is TRBJ2-7 and V is TRBV12-3 or TRBV12-4; D remains unclear. This CDR3 region has 13 residues. The V gene lost 3 bases and the J gene lost 4 bases, with 10 bases spanning the gap. The CDR3 bases are TGTGCCAGCAGTTTCGCGGTCCGATACGAGCAGTACTTC. Translation: CASSFAVRYEQYF.

In this sample, this clonotype turned up many times. The chain is built from TRBV10-3 and TRBJ1-1; 7 bases align to TRBD1. CDR1 is ENHRY, CDR2 SYGVKD, per germline. The CDR3 length is 15 residues. With V trimmed by 0 bases and J by 4 bases, 5 bases remained unmatched. CDR3 coding DNA: TGTGCCATCAGTGAGTCGTTCTCAGGGGGCACTGAAGCTTTCTTT. Protein: CAISESFSGGTEAFF.